These T cell receptor beta chains were read from a single sample in a study of T cell responses to AZD1222 COVID-19 vaccine. Produced via immunoSEQ multiplex PCR; TCRdb's table is partial and in-frame only. The data contain 85,000 to 90,000 clones, approximately 91% of them seen just once; the ten biggest clones take up roughly 5.2%. Sequenced material: peripheral blood, taken on day 0 of AZD1222 vaccination. Receptors were obtained from an adult in good health. Both conserved end residues are part of each CDR3. D genes are given only for firm matches. Clone sizes are given selectively: once, few, many, or a class where the clone is expanded.

j_call d_call clone_size v_call cdr3_nt cdr3_aa
TRBJ1-1 - - TRBV5-1 TGCGCCAGCAGCTTGGGAGGAACAAACACTGAAGCTTTCTTT CASSLGGTNTEAFF
TRBJ1-2 - - TRBV4-2 TGTGCCAGCAGCCAAGATCGAGCAGCAAGACGCTATGGCTACACCTTC CASSQDRAARRYGYTF
TRBJ2-7 - - TRBV7-2 TGTGCCAGCAGCCCCGGTATCAATTTCTACGAGCAGTACTTC CASSPGINFYEQYF
TRBJ2-4 - - TRBV7-2 TGTGCCACCCCAGCGGAAGCAGGGAACATTCAGTACTTC CATPAEAGNIQYF
TRBJ1-1 TRBD1 - TRBV6-5 TGTGCCAGCACCTGGGACAGGGATGGCGAAGCTTTCTTT CASTWDRDGEAFF
TRBJ1-2 TRBD1 - TRBV11-2 TGTGCCAGCAGCTCCCGGACAGGGATTAACTATGGCTACACCTTC CASSSRTGINYGYTF
TRBJ2-4 TRBD1 once TRBV27 TGTGCCAGCAGGCCGGGACAGGGGTTAGGACACATTCAGTACTTC CASRPGQGLGHIQYF
TRBJ1-1 TRBD1 - TRBV5-6 TGTGCCAGCAGCCCGGACAGGGGGCGAGCAGGGTCTGAAGCTTTCTTT CASSPDRGRAGSEAFF
TRBJ2-5 - - TRBV7-8 TGTGCCAGCAGCACCCGAGGGTGGCAGGGCCAAGAGACCCAGTACTTC CASSTRGWQGQETQYF
TRBJ2-7 - - TRBV7-8 TGTGCCAGCAGCTTATCCGAACTCTCCTACGAGCAGTACTTC CASSLSELSYEQYF
TRBJ2-1 - - TRBV7-2 TGTGCCAGCAGCTCCGGGAGTTACAATGAGCAGTTCTTC CASSSGSYNEQFF
TRBJ2-7 - - TRBV27 TGTGCCAGCAGTTTGATAGAGGGGGACGAGCAGTACTTC CASSLIEGDEQYF
TRBJ2-1 - - TRBV10-1 TGCGCCAGCAGTGATTCAAGCTACAATGAGCAGTTCTTC CASSDSSYNEQFF
TRBJ2-5 TRBD2 - TRBV5-1 TGCGCCAGCAGCAGCTTAGCGGGAGGGCCGGGAGAGACCCAGTACTTC CASSSLAGGPGETQYF
TRBJ2-2 - - TRBV24-1 TGTGCCACCAGCACGACACGGACGAACACCGGGGAGCTGTTTTTT CATSTTRTNTGELFF
TRBJ2-7 - few TRBV5-1 TGCGCCAGCAGCTTGGAAGGAAACTCGGGCTACGAGCAGTACTTC CASSLEGNSGYEQYF
TRBJ2-6 - - TRBV5-5 TGTGCCAGCAGCGTCCGGGACTCTGGGGCCAACGTCCTGACTTTC CASSVRDSGANVLTF